This T cell receptor beta chain came from a study of T-cell memory formation after mild COVID-19. CDR1 is MGHRA, CDR2 YSYEKL, per germline. This CDR3 has 11 residues. The V and J ends lost 5 bases and 5 bases respectively, with 7 bases between them. Each CDR3 protein gets one entry after TCRdb re-called the 5' RACE reads with MiXCR. The table includes fewer than 300,000 distinct CDR3 sequences, approximately 18% detected once. Sample: PBMCs or a T cell subset sorted from them (not recorded which). The V call is TRBV4-1, the J call TRBJ2-7; D is unresolved. The source of this sequence is a young man who had mild COVID-19 (a few samples of this study predate the infection). Cell type and time point are not known. CDR3 residues: CASSGSNEQYF. The DNA of the CDR3 is TGCGCCAGCAGCGGGTCAAACGAGCAGTACTTC.